Presented here are 23 T cell receptor beta chains from one specimen sequenced in a study of early T cells in non-severe SARS-CoV-2 infection. In TCRdb, the 5' RACE reads were re-called with MiXCR into one record per CDR3 protein. The table records tens of thousands of distinct CDR3 sequences, 4% to 5.5% of them present only once. Sequencing was done on a sample of whole blood. All receptors derive from an adult who was a healthcare worker with PCR-confirmed SARS-CoV-2 infection or an uninfected control (not recorded which).

This clonotype was counted many times. V and J are TRBV27 and TRBJ2-7; 11 bases match TRBD2. The CDR3 length is 14 residues. V dropped 5 bases and J dropped 2; count of bases not matched to a gene: 2. Germline V CDR1 and CDR2: MNHEY, SMNVEV (reference sequence). The CDR3, as DNA: TGTGCCAGCAGTAGTAGCGGGAGGGCCTACGAGCAGTACTTC. Residues: CASSSSGRAYEQYF.

This clonotype was counted ten times or more. The CDR3 here is CASSNADRLNTEAFF. CDR3 sequence (DNA): TGTGCCAGCAGCAACGCCGACAGACTGAACACTGAAGCTTTCTTT. The chain is built from TRBV7-9 and TRBJ1-1, with D maybe TRBD1 (5 bases). V lost 5 bases and J lost 0, with 13 bases in between. CDR1 SEHNR and CDR2 FQNEAQ come from the germline V gene (reference sequence). This CDR3 is built from 15 residues.

This clonotype has ten or more counts. The chain is built from TRBV11-3 and TRBJ2-1; a weak D match, TRBD1 (7 bases). Deletions cut 2 bases from V and 5 bases from J, with 16 bases between. The CDR3 loop spans 16 amino acids. Germline V gene lookup returns CDR1 SGHNT and CDR2 YENEEA. The CDR3 DNA is TGTGCCAGCAGCTTATATCGGCAGGGGGGAAACAATGAGCAGTTCTTC. This encodes CASSLYRQGGNNEQFF.

This clonotype was observed at least ten times. V is TRBV5-1 and J is TRBJ1-2; tentatively, D is TRBD1 (5 bases). The V end was cut by 2 bases, the J end by 2 bases, with 7 bases between. The CDR3 runs to 13 residues. Germline V gene data show CDR1 as SGHRS and CDR2 as YFSETQ. This CDR3 reads CASSFRDNYGYTF. CDR3 bases: TGCGCCAGCAGCTTCCGGGACAACTATGGCTACACCTTC.

The chain carries TRBV18 and TRBJ1-2; no reliable D call. V was pared by 8 bases and J by 0 bases, with 10 bases between. The CDR3 has 13 residues. Germline-derived CDR1 and CDR2 are KGHSH and LQKENI. CDR3 loop: CASHLRANYGYTF. In DNA, the CDR3 is TGTGCCAGCCACCTAAGGGCTAACTATGGCTACACCTTC. The entire variable domain, with the rest obtained from reference TRBV18 and TRBJ1-2, is as follows: NAGVMQNPRHLVRRRGQEARLRCSPMKGHSHVYWYRQLPEEGLKFMVYLQKENIIDESGMPKERFSAEFPKEGPSILRIQQVVRGDSAAYFCASHLRANYGYTFGSGTRLTVV.

This clonotype was counted only a few times. This chain connects TRBV5-6 to TRBJ1-3; D uncertain. This CDR3 is 18 amino acids long. The V gene's germline CDR1 is SGHDT and CDR2 YYEEEE. Between the trimmed V and J ends, which lost 0 bases and 0 bases, there was a span of 16 bases. The CDR3 sequence is CASSLVGSARLSGNTIYF. CDR3 DNA: TGTGCCAGCAGCTTGGTAGGGTCAGCACGCCTCTCTGGAAACACCATATATTTT. The full variable domain, its missing parts supplied by reference TRBV5-6 and TRBJ1-3, is DAGVTQSPTHLIKTRGQQVTLRCSPKSGHDTVSWYQQALGQGPQFIFQYYEEEERQRGNFPDRFSGHQFPNYSSELNVNALLLGDSALYLCASSLVGSARLSGNTIYFGEGSWLTVV.

This clonotype was observed many times. V and J are TRBV7-9 and TRBJ1-5, with D perhaps matching TRBD1 (5 bases). V gave up 2 bases and J gave up 7 bases, with 15 bases separating them. In germline, CDR1 is SEHNR, CDR2 FQNEAQ (reference sequence). The CDR3 is 15 amino acids. DNA for the CDR3: TGTGCCAGCAGCTTAAGCCAGGGTACAAACCAGCCCCAGCATTTT. Its protein product is CASSLSQGTNQPQHF.

A few counts support this clonotype. The rearrangement links TRBV2 to TRBJ2-7, with a tentative D call TRBD1 (6 bases). The length of the CDR3 is 16 residues. The V and J ends lost 6 bases and 3 bases respectively, with 21 bases between them. Germline V gene data show CDR1 as SNHLY and CDR2 as FYNNEI. CDR3 amino acids: CASSAGRTASFYEQYF. Here the CDR3 DNA reads TGTGCCAGCAGCGCCGGGCGGACAGCATCCTTCTACGAGCAGTACTTC.

The chain has TRBV6-4 and TRBJ1-2; TRBD1 is a possible D gene (6 bases). This CDR3 contains 13 residues. Looked up from germline, CDR1 is MRHNA and CDR2 is SNTAGT. V shed 5 bases and J shed 5 bases, with 12 bases lying between them. Here the CDR3 DNA reads TGTGCCAGCAGTTCACCCGGACAGTATGGCTACACCTTC. This codes for CASSSPGQYGYTF.

This chain uses TRBV29-1 with TRBJ1-2, with D perhaps matching TRBD1 (5 bases). The CDR3 is 14 amino acids. V lost 3 bases to trimming and J lost 4 bases, with 15 bases between them. The germline V gene has CDR1 SQVTM and CDR2 ANQGSEA. The CDR3 is CSVERQRPFYGYTF. Written as DNA, the CDR3 is TGCAGCGTTGAGAGACAGCGTCCCTTCTATGGCTACACCTTC.

Ten or more counts support this clonotype. The chain combines TRBV25-1 with TRBJ1-4; maybe TRBD1 (5 bases). Trimming left V 4 bases short and J 5 bases short, with 14 bases between. The CDR3 extends over 15 amino acids. The V gene's germline CDR1 is MGHDK and CDR2 SYGVNS. The CDR3 loop is CASSGRESGNEKLFF. Here the CDR3 DNA reads TGTGCCAGCAGTGGAAGAGAATCAGGGAATGAAAAACTGTTTTTT.

This clonotype appeared a few times. The V gene is TRBV29-1, the J gene TRBJ2-1, with D perhaps given as TRBD1 or TRBD2 (5 bases each). This CDR3 spans 15 amino acids. Trimming removed 1 base at V and 4 bases at J, with 14 bases between. In germline, CDR1 is SQVTM, CDR2 ANQGSEA. The CDR3 coding sequence is TGCAGCGTTGAAGGCCTCCCCGGGGCTTACAATGAGCAGTTCTTC. It encodes CSVEGLPGAYNEQFF.

At least ten counts were recorded for this clonotype. The V call is TRBV20-1, the J call TRBJ1-2; D is undetermined. The CDR3 spans 14 residues. Trimming took off 8 bases at V and 0 bases at J, with 16 bases between the two ends. The germline V gene has CDR1 DFQATT and CDR2 SNEGSKA (reference sequence). CDR3 in amino acids: CSPETRPTNYGYTF. CDR3 in DNA: TGCAGTCCAGAGACGCGGCCTACTAACTATGGCTACACCTTC.

This clonotype was observed at least ten times. The chain joins TRBV11-3 to TRBJ2-2, with D unclear. This CDR3 has 14 residues. Germline CDR1 reads SGHNT; CDR2 reads YENEEA. V lost 2 bases and J 8 bases, leaving 12 bases between the germline ends. The CDR3 region is CASSLTRSSGELFF. The CDR3 DNA follows: TGTGCCAGCAGCTTAACTCGGAGCTCGGGGGAGCTGTTTTTT.

This clonotype was picked up a small number of times. The V gene is TRBV11-2, the J gene TRBJ2-7; perhaps TRBD2 as D (5 bases). The CDR3 sequence is 14 residues long. Germline V CDR1 and CDR2: SGHAT, FQNNGV. Deletions cut 1 base from V and 5 bases from J, with 12 bases between. The CDR3, as DNA: TGTGCCAGCAGCTTAGCGGGGATTGGAAACGAGCAGTACTTC. It yields the protein CASSLAGIGNEQYF.

This clonotype has more than one count but fewer than ten. The chain combines TRBV28 with TRBJ1-4; D gene ambiguous. Per germline, CDR1 MDHEN and CDR2 SYDVKM. The CDR3 extends over 15 amino acids. The ends were cut back, 6 bases at V and 7 bases at J, with 18 bases in the middle. The CDR3 coding sequence is TGTGCCAGCAGCTTGGGTGGCAGTATGGCTGAAAAACTGTTTTTT. Protein product: CASSLGGSMAEKLFF.

This clonotype came up many times. This chain joins TRBV29-1 and TRBJ2-2, with TRBD2 matching over 7 bases. The junction had 12 bases not matched to a gene; V was cut back by 6 bases and J by 8 bases. The germline CDR1 and CDR2 sequences are SQVTM and ANQGSEA. The CDR3 is made up of 14 amino acids. CDR3 in DNA: TGCAGCGTGGCCTCGGGGGGTGTAGAAGGGGAGCTGTTTTTT. It codes for CSVASGGVEGELFF.

The table lists this clonotype with a few counts. The chain employs TRBV6-2 or TRBV6-3 and TRBJ1-6; 10 nucleotides line up with TRBD1. Per germline, CDR1 MNHEY and CDR2 SVGEGT. J was trimmed by 10 bases and V by 6 bases; bases with no gene match: 6. The CDR3 is 14 amino acids. The chain's CDR3 is CASSPPGQGSPLHF. The CDR3 DNA reads TGTGCCAGCAGCCCACCGGGACAGGGGTCACCCCTCCACTTT.

This clonotype was recorded a few times. The chain is built from TRBV11-2 and TRBJ2-2; 8 bases match TRBD2. The ends lost 5 bases at V and 6 bases at J; junction bases unmatched: 11. The CDR3 contains 16 residues. Germline-derived CDR1 and CDR2 are SGHAT and FQNNGV. The DNA of the CDR3 is TGTGCCAGCAGCCAAGGACTAGCCGGGATAGCCGGGGAGCTGTTTTTT. This sequence encodes CASSQGLAGIAGELFF. The full variable domain, in which reference TRBV11-2 and TRBJ2-2 provide the parts outside the CDR3, is EAGVAQSPRYKIIEKRQSVAFWCNPISGHATLYWYQQILGQGPKLLIQFQNNGVVDDSQLPKDRFSAERLKGVDSTLKIQPAKLEDSAVYLCASSQGLAGIAGELFFGEGSRLTVL.

This chain links TRBV7-6 with TRBJ2-7, with a weak D call TRBD1 (5 bases). V was cut by 3 bases and J by 6 bases, with 15 bases left in between. Germline CDR1 and CDR2: SGHVS and FNYEAQ. CDR3 length: 14 amino acids. CDR3 sequence reads: CASSLGQASSEQYF. CDR3 coding DNA: TGTGCCAGCAGCTTGGGGCAAGCGTCTAGCGAGCAGTACTTC. The full variable domain, completed using reference TRBV7-6 and TRBJ2-7, is GAGVSQSPRYKVTKRGQDVALRCDPISGHVSLYWYRQALGQGPEFLTYFNYEAQQDKSGLPNDRFSAERPEGSISTLTIQRTEQRDSAMYRCASSLGQASSEQYFGPGTRLTVT.

This clonotype was seen at least ten times. The CDR3 nucleotides are TGTGCCAGCAGTGGACCGGGACTTGCCGGGTACGAGCAGTACTTC. Translation gives CASSGPGLAGYEQYF. The V gene is TRBV25-1, the J gene TRBJ2-7; maybe TRBD2 (6 bases). The V end was cut by 4 bases, the J end by 4 bases, with 17 bases between. CDR1 MGHDK and CDR2 SYGVNS come from the germline V gene. The CDR3 is made up of 15 amino acids.

The chain uses TRBV29-1 and TRBJ2-1, with 8 positions matching TRBD2. The CDR3 sequence is 12 residues long. The germline V gene has CDR1 SQVTM and CDR2 ANQGSEA. J lost 4 bases, V lost 5 bases, and 1 base had no gene match. The CDR3 spells CSVTSGYNEQFF. CDR3 nucleotide sequence: TGCAGCGTTACTAGCGGTTACAATGAGCAGTTCTTC.

This clonotype was observed at least ten times. The chain links TRBV7-2 to TRBJ1-5, with D hard to call. Germline CDR1 is SGHTA and CDR2 is FQGNSA. The CDR3 has 14 amino acids. The V end was cut by 3 bases, the J end by 3 bases, with 9 bases between. The CDR3 bases are TGTGCCAGCAGCTTGGACGGATACAATCAGCCCCAGCATTTT. Residues: CASSLDGYNQPQHF.